These T cell receptor beta chains were read from a single sample in a study of T cell changes during pregnancy in multiple sclerosis. Generated by immunoSEQ multiplex PCR, the TCRdb table keeps only in-frame clones and is missing some. The sample records 85,000 to 130,000 clones, about 90% being singletons. The source material was peripheral blood, sampled before pregnancy. The receptors shown here come from a female donor with multiple sclerosis, enrolled in a pregnancy study. Both conserved end residues are part of each CDR3. A D gene is named only where the DNA matches it firmly. Rows may omit the clone size; those that give it use once, few, many or a size class.

cdr3_aa	cdr3_nt	j_call	clone_size	d_call	v_call
CASSTSVSYEQYF	TGTGCCAGCAGCACTAGCGTCTCCTACGAGCAGTACTTC	TRBJ2-7	-	TRBD2	TRBV7-2
CASSLEGDFYGYTF	TGCGCCAGCAGCTTGGAGGGGGATTTCTATGGCTACACCTTC	TRBJ1-2	-	-	TRBV5-1
CASSLERGGETQYF	TGTGCCAGCAGCTTGGAAAGGGGGGGAGAGACCCAGTACTTC	TRBJ2-5	-	-	TRBV5-4
CASSYGENYEQYF	TGTGCCAGCAGTTACGGGGAGAACTACGAGCAGTACTTC	TRBJ2-7	-	-	TRBV6-5
CASSRGSTGAKNIQYF	TGTGCCAGCAGCCGGGGGTCCACAGGAGCCAAAAACATTCAGTACTTC	TRBJ2-4	-	-	TRBV5-6
CASSFVGTDTQYF	TGTGCCAGCAGTTTTGTCGGCACAGATACGCAGTATTTT	TRBJ2-3	-	-	TRBV27
CASRSLAGGHNEQFF	TGTGCCAGCAGATCACTAGCGGGAGGGCACAATGAGCAGTTCTTC	TRBJ2-1	-	TRBD2	TRBV6-5
CASSLAGQFKNIQYF	TGTGCCAGCAGCTTGGCGGGACAGTTCAAAAACATTCAGTACTTC	TRBJ2-4	-	TRBD1	TRBV5-6
CSVGVGAYHNEQFF	TGCAGCGTTGGTGTGGGAGCGTACCACAATGAGCAGTTCTTC	TRBJ2-1	-	-	TRBV29-1
CAISDRGGETQYF	TGTGCCATCAGCGACAGGGGCGGCGAGACCCAGTACTTC	TRBJ2-5	-	TRBD1	TRBV10-3
CASSEIWTGGPEQYF	TGTGCCAGCAGTGAAATTTGGACAGGGGGGCCTGAGCAGTACTTC	TRBJ2-7	-	TRBD1	TRBV6-1
CASVGSGQGNEQFF	TGTGCCAGTGTAGGCTCGGGACAGGGAAATGAGCAGTTCTTC	TRBJ2-1	once	TRBD1	TRBV6-6
CASSPVDGQPQHF	TGTGCCAGCTCACCGGTCGACGGGCAGCCCCAGCATTTT	TRBJ1-5	-	-	TRBV18
CASSPDSLNQPQHF	TGTGCCAGCAGTCCGGATAGCCTCAATCAGCCCCAGCATTTT	TRBJ1-5	-	-	TRBV2
CAWSVGGTSYNEQFF	TGTGCCTGGAGTGTAGGCGGGACGTCCTACAATGAGCAGTTCTTC	TRBJ2-1	-	-	TRBV30
CASSLQRLSTDTQYF	TGTGCCAGCAGCTTACAGCGCCTAAGCACAGATACGCAGTATTTT	TRBJ2-3	-	-	TRBV7-6
CASSSPWDRMTYEQYF	TGTGCCAGCAGTTCGCCTTGGGACAGGATGACCTACGAGCAGTACTTC	TRBJ2-7	-	TRBD1	TRBV28
CASSLYGQGSYEQYF	TGTGCCAGCAGCTTGTACGGACAGGGCTCCTACGAGCAGTACTTC	TRBJ2-7	-	TRBD1	TRBV5-6
CASSLSKPGGEQYF	TGTGCCAGCTCCCTCTCCAAGCCGGGGGGGGAGCAGTACTTC	TRBJ2-7	-	TRBD2	TRBV18
CASSPTRVDEKLFF	TGTGCCAGCAGTCCCACGAGGGTCGATGAAAAACTGTTTTTT	TRBJ1-4	-	-	TRBV2
CASSLEASGIDEQYF	TGCGCCAGCAGCTTGGAGGCTAGCGGGATCGACGAGCAGTACTTC	TRBJ2-7	few	TRBD2	TRBV5-1
CASSLDSWTGDTDTQYF	TGTGCCAGCAGCTTAGATTCTTGGACAGGAGACACAGATACGCAGTATTTT	TRBJ2-3	-	TRBD1	TRBV7-9
CASSHPGSHEQYF	TGTGCCAGCAGCCACCCAGGGTCCCACGAGCAGTACTTC	TRBJ2-7	-	-	TRBV7-7
CASKGQWSSGANVLTF	TGTGCCAGCAAGGGACAGTGGAGCTCTGGGGCCAACGTCCTGACTTTC	TRBJ2-6	few	TRBD1	TRBV5-4
CASRDLLAGTYEQYF	TGTGCCAGCAGAGATCTCCTAGCGGGGACCTACGAGCAGTACTTC	TRBJ2-7	many	TRBD2	TRBV2
CASSRSGLNTGELFF	TGTGCCAGTAGTCGGAGCGGGCTGAACACCGGGGAGCTGTTTTTT	TRBJ2-2	-	-	TRBV19
CASSWGDSYNEQFF	TGTGCCAGCAGTTGGGGGGACTCCTACAATGAGCAGTTCTTC	TRBJ2-1	-	-	TRBV27
CATRVFGGTGELFF	TGTGCCACGCGGGTGTTTGGAGGCACCGGGGAGCTGTTTTTT	TRBJ2-2	-	-	TRBV27
CASSRTGGAETQYF	TGTGCCAGCAGCCGGACAGGGGGCGCGGAGACCCAGTACTTC	TRBJ2-5	-	TRBD1	TRBV6-5
CASSEASRNRGRPGYTF	TGTGCCAGCAGTGAAGCGTCAAGGAACAGGGGGCGGCCCGGCTACACCTTC	TRBJ1-2	once	TRBD1	TRBV6-1
CASSQGHTGGEKLFF	TGCGCCAGCAGCCAAGGACACACCGGAGGTGAAAAACTGTTTTTT	TRBJ1-4	-	-	TRBV4-3
CASSLSFQSPLHF	TGTGCCAGCAGTTTATCGTTTCAATCACCCCTCCACTTT	TRBJ1-6	-	-	TRBV27
CASSWGPEIGNTIYF	TGTGCCAGCAGTTGGGGGCCAGAAATCGGGAACACCATATATTTT	TRBJ1-3	once	-	TRBV6-1
CASSSRTPPDTQYF	TGTGCCAGCAGTTCGAGGACACCCCCAGATACGCAGTATTTT	TRBJ2-3	-	-	TRBV27
CASSFGGRASGELFF	TGTGCCAGCAGCTTCGGCGGGAGGGCCTCCGGGGAGCTGTTTTTT	TRBJ2-2	once	TRBD2	TRBV5-4
CASRQAANTEAFF	TGTGCCAGCCGACAAGCAGCGAACACTGAAGCTTTCTTT	TRBJ1-1	-	-	TRBV6-1
CASSLGAGVAPDTQYF	TGTGCCAGCAGCTTGGGAGCGGGAGTTGCCCCAGATACGCAGTATTTT	TRBJ2-3	-	TRBD2	TRBV7-6
CASSYAGEQYF	TGTGCCAGCAGCTATGCCGGGGAGCAGTACTTC	TRBJ2-7	-	-	TRBV14
CASSETGTGASPLHF	TGTGCCAGTAGTGAAACCGGGACAGGGGCTTCACCCCTCCACTTT	TRBJ1-6	-	TRBD1	TRBV19
CASSLVYSSYEQYF	TGTGCCAGCAGCTTAGTTTACTCTTCCTACGAGCAGTACTTC	TRBJ2-7	-	-	TRBV7-2
CASSLRLSGETQYF	TGTGCTAGCAGCTTACGGCTATCGGGAGAGACCCAGTACTTC	TRBJ2-5	-	-	TRBV7-7
CASRRWGQGYEQYF	TGTGCCAGCAGGAGGTGGGGACAGGGGTACGAGCAGTACTTC	TRBJ2-7	-	TRBD1	TRBV28
CASKGTVLGYTF	TGTGCCAGCAAGGGGACAGTTTTAGGCTACACCTTC	TRBJ1-2	once	TRBD1	TRBV6-5
CASSYSGTGSMNTEAFF	TGCGCCAGCAGTTACTCCGGTACAGGATCCATGAACACTGAAGCTTTCTTT	TRBJ1-1	-	-	TRBV5-1
CASSWGGGDTQYF	TGTGCCAGCAGTTGGGGAGGGGGAGATACGCAGTATTTT	TRBJ2-3	-	-	TRBV7-2
CATGQGVLPRGYTF	TGTGCCACGGGACAGGGGGTTTTGCCGCGTGGCTACACCTTC	TRBJ1-2	-	TRBD1	TRBV15
CASSFTGGNTEAFF	TGTGCCAGCAGTTTCACAGGGGGTAACACTGAAGCTTTCTTT	TRBJ1-1	-	TRBD1	TRBV27
CASSTGTGDSNYGYTF	TGTGCCAGCAGCACCGGGACAGGTGACTCTAACTATGGCTACACCTTC	TRBJ1-2	-	TRBD1	TRBV6-4
CASRGGGQGTDGYTF	TGTGCCAGCAGGGGAGGAGGACAGGGGACGGATGGCTACACCTTC	TRBJ1-2	-	TRBD1	TRBV6-1
CSVVTGWEAFF	TGCAGCGTTGTAACAGGGTGGGAAGCTTTCTTT	TRBJ1-1	-	-	TRBV29-1
CASSLETSGGGTQYF	TGCGCCAGCAGCTTAGAGACTAGCGGGGGCGGTACGCAGTATTTT	TRBJ2-3	-	TRBD2	TRBV5-1
CASSQHRGQDYGYTF	TGCGCCAGCAGCCAACACAGGGGGCAAGACTATGGCTACACCTTC	TRBJ1-2	-	TRBD1	TRBV4-3
CASSGRGRVHGYTF	TGTGCCAGCAGCGGTAGAGGCAGGGTTCATGGCTACACCTTC	TRBJ1-2	-	-	TRBV9
CASRTSGGAINEQFF	TGTGCCAGCAGGACTAGCGGGGGGGCTATCAATGAGCAGTTCTTC	TRBJ2-1	-	TRBD2	TRBV11-2
CASSGSRVSYGYTF	TGTGCCAGCAGCGGAAGCAGGGTCAGCTATGGCTACACCTTC	TRBJ1-2	-	-	TRBV7-6
CASSRNQNTQETQYF	TGCGCCAGCAGCCGAAACCAAAACACCCAAGAGACCCAGTACTTC	TRBJ2-5	-	-	TRBV5-1
CASSLVFSGNRMSATNEKLFF	TGTGCCAGCAGCTTAGTATTTTCAGGGAATCGGATGAGTGCAACTAATGAAAAACTGTTTTTT	TRBJ1-4	-	-	TRBV7-8
CASSKTSNEQYF	TGTGCCAGCAGCAAGACTAGCAACGAGCAGTACTTC	TRBJ2-7	few	TRBD2	TRBV2
CASSLGGFNYGYTF	TGCGCCAGCAGCTTGGGCGGCTTCAACTATGGCTACACCTTC	TRBJ1-2	-	-	TRBV5-1